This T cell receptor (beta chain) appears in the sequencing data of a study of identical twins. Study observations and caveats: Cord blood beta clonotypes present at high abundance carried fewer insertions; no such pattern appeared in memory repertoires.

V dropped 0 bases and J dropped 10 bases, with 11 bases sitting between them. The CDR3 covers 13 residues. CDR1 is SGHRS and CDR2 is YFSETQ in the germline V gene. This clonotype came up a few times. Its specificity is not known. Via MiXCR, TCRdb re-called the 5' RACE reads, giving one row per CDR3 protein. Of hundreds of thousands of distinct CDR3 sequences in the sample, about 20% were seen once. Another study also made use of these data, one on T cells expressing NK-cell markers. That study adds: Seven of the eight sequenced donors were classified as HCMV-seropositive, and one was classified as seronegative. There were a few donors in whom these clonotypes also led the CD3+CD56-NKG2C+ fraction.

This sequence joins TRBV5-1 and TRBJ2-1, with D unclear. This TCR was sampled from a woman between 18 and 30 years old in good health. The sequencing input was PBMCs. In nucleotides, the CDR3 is TGCGCCAGCAGCTTGGTCGTGGGATCGGAGCAGTTCTTC. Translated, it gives CASSLVVGSEQFF.